A selection of T cell receptor beta chains follows, all from one sample in a study of blood T cell repertoires in COVID-19. Profiled with immunoSEQ multiplex PCR; TCRdb holds only in-frame clones, not every one. The sample includes hundreds of thousands of clones, 85% to 90% of them seen just once. Specimen: peripheral blood. These receptors all come from a man in his fifties with COVID-19, enrolled during active disease. CDR3s include the opening cysteine and the closing phenylalanine or tryptophan. The order of the fields is V gene, CDR3 length, CDR3 protein.

V gene: TRBV19; CDR3 length: 12; CDR3 protein: CASSIYSGELFF
V gene: TRBV2; CDR3 length: 16; CDR3 protein: CASRDPGQGRHQPQHF
V gene: TRBV6-5; CDR3 length: 13; CDR3 protein: CASIRTGGYEQYF
V gene: TRBV3-1/TRBV3-2; CDR3 length: 16; CDR3 protein: CASSQEGTGHSYEQYF
V gene: TRBV18; CDR3 length: 16; CDR3 protein: CASSPIAGAAYNEQFF
V gene: TRBV19; CDR3 length: 14; CDR3 protein: CASSTDRGPTEAFF
V gene: TRBV12-3/TRBV12-4; CDR3 length: 12; CDR3 protein: CASSPPAYEQYF
V gene: TRBV6-6; CDR3 length: 15; CDR3 protein: CASSPGSGVGYGYTF
V gene: TRBV7-9; CDR3 length: 15; CDR3 protein: CASSQAGRTNEKLFF
V gene: TRBV9; CDR3 length: 16; CDR3 protein: CASSAKDRGDGNTIYF
V gene: TRBV24-1; CDR3 length: 15; CDR3 protein: CATSDPGTIGNEQFF
V gene: TRBV7-6; CDR3 length: 16; CDR3 protein: CASSLGAGPGVYEQYF
V gene: TRBV29-1; CDR3 length: 13; CDR3 protein: CSVGDRGGYGYTF
V gene: TRBV27; CDR3 length: 15; CDR3 protein: CASKTRQGYSYEQYF
V gene: TRBV7-9; CDR3 length: 13; CDR3 protein: CASSSSGSHTQYF
V gene: TRBV27; CDR3 length: 14; CDR3 protein: CASSPNTNTGELFF
V gene: TRBV27; CDR3 length: 15; CDR3 protein: CASSFQYRSTGELFF
V gene: TRBV27; CDR3 length: 13; CDR3 protein: CASSLLRTGSYTF
V gene: TRBV12-3/TRBV12-4; CDR3 length: 12; CDR3 protein: CASSFSNQPQHF
V gene: TRBV10-1; CDR3 length: 14; CDR3 protein: CASSGTSDYNEQFF
V gene: TRBV5-1; CDR3 length: 14; CDR3 protein: CASCLANTPDTQYF
V gene: TRBV19; CDR3 length: 15; CDR3 protein: CASSIEENTYNEQFF
V gene: TRBV9; CDR3 length: 15; CDR3 protein: CASSVDGKAKNIQYF
V gene: TRBV10-1; CDR3 length: 13; CDR3 protein: CANSGQGAYEQYF
V gene: TRBV9; CDR3 length: 16; CDR3 protein: CASSAKLAGDVNEQFF
V gene: TRBV6-5; CDR3 length: 13; CDR3 protein: CASTPGANTEAFF
V gene: TRBV3-1/TRBV3-2; CDR3 length: 18; CDR3 protein: CASSQDLPTSGSYYEQYF
V gene: TRBV2; CDR3 length: 12; CDR3 protein: CASKREDDEQYF
V gene: TRBV28; CDR3 length: 17; CDR3 protein: CASSPLPQQGGKNIQYF
V gene: TRBV10-2; CDR3 length: 16; CDR3 protein: CASSESGTSGSGELFF
V gene: TRBV5-5; CDR3 length: 16; CDR3 protein: CASSFLAGGLVNTQYF
V gene: TRBV10-3; CDR3 length: 13; CDR3 protein: CAIRRTENYGYTF
V gene: TRBV18; CDR3 length: 16; CDR3 protein: CASSPPSGSSYNEQFF
V gene: TRBV7-2; CDR3 length: 13; CDR3 protein: CASSPSRTDTQYF
V gene: TRBV19; CDR3 length: 15; CDR3 protein: CASRPAGSYNSPLHF
V gene: TRBV18; CDR3 length: 16; CDR3 protein: CASSSNREANNSPLHF
V gene: TRBV28; CDR3 length: 13; CDR3 protein: CASSLVASRGYTF
V gene: TRBV19; CDR3 length: 13; CDR3 protein: CASAREANTEAFF
V gene: TRBV29-1; CDR3 length: 15; CDR3 protein: CSVDGRQGITDTQYF
V gene: TRBV19; CDR3 length: 14; CDR3 protein: CASSIVSLADEQYF
V gene: TRBV9; CDR3 length: 15; CDR3 protein: CASSGLAGGRGEQFF
V gene: TRBV27; CDR3 length: 15; CDR3 protein: CASSFSWTGIYEQYF
V gene: TRBV5-1; CDR3 length: 16; CDR3 protein: CASRLQPGQLTGELFF
V gene: TRBV27; CDR3 length: 17; CDR3 protein: CASSFGVGTSGRYEQYF
V gene: TRBV7-2; CDR3 length: 14; CDR3 protein: CASSLAELPTFQYF
V gene: TRBV6-5; CDR3 length: 14; CDR3 protein: CASRAGEGTYEQYF
V gene: TRBV3-1/TRBV3-2; CDR3 length: 16; CDR3 protein: CASTPGQGATGTEAFF
V gene: TRBV27; CDR3 length: 13; CDR3 protein: CASRSTGGEKLFF
V gene: TRBV7-7; CDR3 length: 14; CDR3 protein: CASGQETNTGELFF
V gene: TRBV7-2; CDR3 length: 15; CDR3 protein: CASSLALDRGQPQHF
V gene: TRBV7-3; CDR3 length: 16; CDR3 protein: CASSVSGLAGADTQYF
V gene: TRBV10-1; CDR3 length: 14; CDR3 protein: CASSERQGNYGYTF
V gene: TRBV7-9; CDR3 length: 17; CDR3 protein: CASSPRLAGVVNNEQFF